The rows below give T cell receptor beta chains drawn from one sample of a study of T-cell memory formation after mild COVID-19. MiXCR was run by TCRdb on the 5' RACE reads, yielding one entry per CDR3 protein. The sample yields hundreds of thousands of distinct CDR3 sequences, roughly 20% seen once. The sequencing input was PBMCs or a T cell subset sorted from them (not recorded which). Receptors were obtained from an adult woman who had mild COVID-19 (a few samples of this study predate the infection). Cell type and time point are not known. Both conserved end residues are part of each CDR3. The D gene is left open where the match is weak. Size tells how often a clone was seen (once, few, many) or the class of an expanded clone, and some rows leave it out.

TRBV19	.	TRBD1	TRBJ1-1	TGTGCCAGCACCGCCGACGGGGGACAGGGCACTGAAGCTTTCTTT	CASTADGGQGTEAFF
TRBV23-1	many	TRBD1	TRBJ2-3	TGCGCCAGCACCAGAGGACAGGGGGCCTGTGCAGATACGCAGTATTTT	CASTRGQGACADTQYF
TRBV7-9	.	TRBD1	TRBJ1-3	TGTGCCAGCAGCTTAGTTGTCAGGGGGCCGGAATTACCTGGAAACACCATATATTTT	CASSLVVRGPELPGNTIYF
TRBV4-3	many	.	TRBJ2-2	TGCGCCAGCAGCCAAGGAAGGTCCGGGGAGCTGTTTTTT	CASSQGRSGELFF
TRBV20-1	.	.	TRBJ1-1	TGCAGACCCCTAGCTGGGACACCTGAAGCTTTCTTT	CRPLAGTPEAFF
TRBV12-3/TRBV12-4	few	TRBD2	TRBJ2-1	TGTGCCAGCAGTTCCCGCCTCGGGCTAGCGGGAAAAACTTACAATGAGCAGTTCTTC	CASSSRLGLAGKTYNEQFF
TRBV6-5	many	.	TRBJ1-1	TGTGCCAGCAGTTACTCGGGAGCTACTGAAGCTTTCTTT	CASSYSGATEAFF
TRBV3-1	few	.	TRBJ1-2	TGTGCCAGCAGCCCTGGATCAGGGGCCACCGGCTATGGCTACACCTTC	CASSPGSGATGYGYTF
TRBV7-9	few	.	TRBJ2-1	TGTGCCAGCAGCTCCCGGGGAGTGGGAAGCCTACAGTTCTTC	CASSSRGVGSLQFF
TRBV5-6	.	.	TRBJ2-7	TGTGCCAGCAGCTCGAAGACAGGAGCCTACGAGCAGTACTTC	CASSSKTGAYEQYF
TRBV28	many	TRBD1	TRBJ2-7	TGTGCCAGCAGTCCCCAGGGGGCCCACTACGAGCAGTACTTC	CASSPQGAHYEQYF
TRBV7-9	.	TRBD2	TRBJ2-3	TGTGCCAGCAGTCCCGGGCGGCGGGAGAGGGATACGCAGTATTTT	CASSPGRRERDTQYF
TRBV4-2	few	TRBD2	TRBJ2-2	TGTGCCAGCAGCCAAGATGGGCGTCTTCGGACTAGCGGGGGTACCGGGGAGCTGTTTTTT	CASSQDGRLRTSGGTGELFF
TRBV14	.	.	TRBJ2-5	TGTGCCAGCAGCCAAGTGGAGGTTTGGGAGACCCAGTACTTC	CASSQVEVWETQYF
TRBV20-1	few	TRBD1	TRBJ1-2	TGCAGTGCTAGTAGTGACAGGGGAGGCTACACCTTC	CSASSDRGGYTF
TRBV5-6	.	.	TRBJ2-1	TGTGCCAGCAGCTTAGGTGTGATACAAAACAATGAGCAGTTCTTC	CASSLGVIQNNEQFF
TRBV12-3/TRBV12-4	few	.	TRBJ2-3	TGTGCCAGCAGTTTGTTGGGACTGGGCACAGATACGCAGTATTTT	CASSLLGLGTDTQYF
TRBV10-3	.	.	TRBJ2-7	TGTGCCATCAGTGAGTCGCCCTCCTACGAGCAGTACTTC	CAISESPSYEQYF
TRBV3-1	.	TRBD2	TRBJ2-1	TGTGCCAGCAGTCGGACTAGCGGGGGTACCGGTGAGCAGTTCTTC	CASSRTSGGTGEQFF
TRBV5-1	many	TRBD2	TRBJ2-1	TGCGCCAGCAGCACGTCTAGCGGGAGGAATGAGCAGTTCTTC	CASSTSSGRNEQFF
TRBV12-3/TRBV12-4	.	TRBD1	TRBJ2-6	TGTGCCAGCAGTGGTGGGACAGGGGGTGGCGGGGCCAACGTCCTGACTTTC	CASSGGTGGGGANVLTF
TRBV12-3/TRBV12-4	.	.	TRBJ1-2	TGTGCCAGCACTCAAGACAGATGGTATGGCTACACCTTC	CASTQDRWYGYTF
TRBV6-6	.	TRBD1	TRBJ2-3	TGTGCCAGCAGTTACTCAGCAAGGGGGCGCGGAACAGATACGCAGTATTTT	CASSYSARGRGTDTQYF
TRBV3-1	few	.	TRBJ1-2	TGTGCCAGCAGCCGGCAGGTTTATGGCTACACCTTC	CASSRQVYGYTF
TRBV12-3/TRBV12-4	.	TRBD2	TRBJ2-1	TGTGCCAGCAGGTTGAGCGGGAAAGTCTATGAGCAGTTCTTC	CASRLSGKVYEQFF
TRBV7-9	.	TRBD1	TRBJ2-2	TGTGCCAGCAGCCCCGTTCGTGAGGGGGCAAGTTTGATGTTCACCGGGGAGCTGTTTTTT	CASSPVREGASLMFTGELFF
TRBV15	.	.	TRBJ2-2	TGTGCCACCAGCAGAGATATAGGGAAAGGGGAGCTGTTTTTT	CATSRDIGKGELFF
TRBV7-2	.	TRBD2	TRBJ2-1	TGTGCCAGCAGCGATTTTGAAGGACTAGCGGGACGAGGAGGTGAGCAGTTCTTC	CASSDFEGLAGRGGEQFF
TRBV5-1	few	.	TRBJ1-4	TGCGCCAGCAGTTTAAACCCCCCCGGACAGATTAATGAAAAACTGTTTTTT	CASSLNPPGQINEKLFF
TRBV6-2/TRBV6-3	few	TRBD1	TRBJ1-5	TGTGCCAGCAGTCGACAGGGGATCCAAGCCCAGCATTTT	CASSRQGIQAQHF
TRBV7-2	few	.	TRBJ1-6	TGTGCCAGCAGCTTAGGGCCTATATCACCCCTCCACTTT	CASSLGPISPLHF
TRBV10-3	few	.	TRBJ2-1	TGTGCCATCAAGGGGGACACTTACAATGAGCAGTTCTTC	CAIKGDTYNEQFF
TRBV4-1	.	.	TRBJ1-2	TGCGCCAGCAGCCAACCTGGGGCGGGTGGTGGTGGCTACACCTTC	CASSQPGAGGGGYTF
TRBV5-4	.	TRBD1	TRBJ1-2	TGTGCCAGCAGCCCTACAGGGGTGGAGCATGGCTACACCTTC	CASSPTGVEHGYTF
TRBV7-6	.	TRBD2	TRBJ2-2	TGTGCCAGCAGCTTGGTGTTGTCAGCGGGAGGGCCGATTGACGGCGGGGAGCTGTTTTTT	CASSLVLSAGGPIDGGELFF
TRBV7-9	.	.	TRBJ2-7	TGTGCCAGCAGCTCTGGGTTCGAGCAGTACTTC	CASSSGFEQYF
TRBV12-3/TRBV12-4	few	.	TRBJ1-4	TGTGCCAGCAGTAACAGGGTTGAAAAACTGTTTTTT	CASSNRVEKLFF
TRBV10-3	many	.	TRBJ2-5	TGTGCCATCGGGGTGGGACAAGAGACCCAGTACTTC	CAIGVGQETQYF
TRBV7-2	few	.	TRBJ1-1	TGTGCCAGCAGCTTCTTCGCCGGGGCTTTCTTT	CASSFFAGAFF